The 20 T cell receptor beta chains presented below share a single source sample, sequenced in a study of response to subunit inactivated influenza vaccine. TCRdb used MiXCR to reprocess the RT-PCR reads, holding one entry per CDR3 protein. The repertoire holds 800,000 to 1,000,000 distinct CDR3 sequences, with 21% as singletons. This material consisted of PBMCs from blood, taken 4 to 6 days after vaccination. Source of these receptors: a middle-aged man who received an inactivated influenza vaccine.

This clonotype has just a few counts. The rearrangement links TRBV4-3 to TRBJ1-4; possible D gene TRBD1, 5 bases. Trimming stripped 0 bases from V and 7 bases from J, with 18 bases between. The CDR3 covers 17 residues. CDR1 is LGHNA and CDR2 is YSLEER in the germline V gene. The CDR3 here is CASSQDRYVSGGEKLFF. DNA for the CDR3: TGCGCCAGCAGCCAAGATCGCTATGTCTCTGGGGGTGAAAAACTGTTTTTT.

This clonotype was observed a handful of times. The J gene is TRBJ1-1, the V gene TRBV10-3, with TRBD1 matching over 7 bases. The V and J ends lost 4 bases and 0 bases, in that order; junction bases with no gene match: 8. Germline CDR1 ENHRY, CDR2 SYGVKD. The CDR3 is 16 amino acids. This CDR3 reads CAISAGDSLMNTEAFF. The CDR3 DNA reads as TGTGCCATCAGTGCTGGGGACAGTCTGATGAACACTGAAGCTTTCTTT.

This chain connects TRBV18 to TRBJ1-1, with 11 bases lining up with TRBD1. The V and J ends lost 3 bases and 4 bases, in that order; junction bases with no gene match: 7. CDR3 size: 16 residues. Germline lookup yields CDR1 KGHSH and CDR2 LQKENI. This chain's CDR3 is CASSPIGQGARTEAFF. The CDR3 DNA reads TGTGCCAGCTCACCCATCGGACAGGGGGCGCGCACTGAAGCTTTCTTT.

J is TRBJ2-1 and V is TRBV5-1; 9 bases are shared with TRBD2. Germline lookup yields CDR1 SGHRS and CDR2 YFSETQ. Trimming removed 0 bases from V and 6 bases from J; junction bases left unmatched: 10. The CDR3 extends over 17 amino acids. As DNA, the CDR3 is TGCGCCAGCAGCTTGGATGGCACTAGCGGGTCGGGCAATGAGCAGTTCTTC. Amino acids: CASSLDGTSGSGNEQFF.

This clonotype was found once. This may be a read error: a much more frequent sequence differs by one nucleotide. This chain links TRBV27 with TRBJ2-3, with a possible D match to TRBD1 (6 bases). The CDR3 consists of 16 residues. The germline V gene has CDR1 MNHEY and CDR2 SMNVEV (reference sequence). V was cut by 5 bases and J by 4 bases, with 19 bases left in between. In DNA form, the CDR3 reads TGTGCCAGCAGTGACGGGGTTAGCAGGGGATCAGATACGCAGTATTTT. It is translated as CASSDGVSRGSDTQYF.

There are a few counts of this clonotype. The chain couples TRBV29-1 to TRBJ2-7, with D tentatively TRBD1 (5 bases). CDR1 and CDR2 (germline): SQVTM, ANQGSEA. V lost 7 bases, J lost 2 bases, and 15 bases lay in between. The CDR3 is made up of 13 amino acids. CDR3 protein: CSAVQEGTYEQYF. As DNA, the CDR3 is TGCAGCGCTGTACAGGAAGGCACCTACGAGCAGTACTTC.

This sequence joins TRBV6-5 and TRBJ2-7; D is unclear. The CDR3 runs 13 residues. The ends were cut back, 1 base at V and 6 bases at J, with 10 bases in the middle. Germline V gives CDR1 MNHEY, CDR2 SVGAGI. The CDR3 is CASSYYPDFEQYF. CDR3 nucleotide sequence: TGTGCCAGCAGTTACTACCCAGACTTCGAGCAGTACTTC.

The CDR3 region has the DNA TGTGCCAGCAAGGATTACTATGGCTACACCTTC. Translation: CASKDYYGYTF. J is TRBJ1-2 and V is TRBV6-5, with unresolved D. V shed 7 bases and J shed 3 bases, with 6 bases lying between them. CDR1 MNHEY and CDR2 SVGAGI come from the germline V gene. This CDR3 spans 11 amino acids.

The CDR3 bases are TGTGCCAGCAGTTTATCGATAATCTCATCTAATGAGCAGTTCTTC. Its protein is CASSLSIISSNEQFF. The chain carries TRBV27 and TRBJ2-1, with D uncertain. Germline V gives CDR1 MNHEY, CDR2 SMNVEV (reference sequence). The CDR3 spans 15 residues. The V gene lost 0 bases and the J gene lost 7 bases, with 13 bases spanning the gap.

This clonotype has only a few counts. This chain connects TRBV5-1 to TRBJ1-3, with TRBD1 matching 7 bases. The germline CDR1 and CDR2 sequences are SGHRS and YFSETQ. With 6 bases clipped from V and 2 bases from J, the junction kept 5 bases outside the gene matches. The CDR3 is made up of 14 amino acids. The CDR3 protein is CASTQGGPGNTIYF. CDR3 nucleotides: TGCGCCAGCACCCAGGGGGGACCTGGAAACACCATATATTTT.

V usage is TRBV20-1 and J usage is TRBJ2-7, with 16 bases that match TRBD2. Per germline, CDR1 DFQATT and CDR2 SNEGSKA (reference sequence). After removal of 6 bases from V and 2 bases from J, the junction contained 7 bases not matched to a gene. This CDR3 region has 16 residues. The CDR3 DNA is TGCAGTGCCATCGGGACTAGCGGGAGGGAAACCTACGAGCAGTACTTC. Its translation is CSAIGTSGRETYEQYF.

In its sample, this clonotype was seen a few times. The V gene is TRBV20-1, the J gene TRBJ2-5; 8 bases map to TRBD2. The germline CDR1 and CDR2 sequences are DFQATT and SNEGSKA (reference sequence). Trimming cost V 2 bases and J 5 bases; bases outside gene matches: 10. This CDR3 is built from 15 residues. CDR3 DNA sequence: TGCAGTGCTAGACCCACGGGACTAGTAGCTGAGACCCAGTACTTC. Translated: CSARPTGLVAETQYF.

The rearrangement uses TRBV6-1 and TRBJ2-5; unclear D gene. The V end was cut by 2 bases, the J end by 12 bases, with 13 bases between. Germline V gene lookup returns CDR1 MNHNS and CDR2 SASEGT. This CDR3 contains 12 residues. The CDR3 nucleotides are TGTGCCAGCAGTGAAAATCCACACCCAGAGTACTTC. Protein sequence: CASSENPHPEYF.

The V gene is TRBV10-3, the J gene TRBJ1-1, with D maybe TRBD1 (5 bases). This CDR3 contains 16 residues. V lost 6 bases and J 4 bases, leaving 21 bases between the germline ends. The germline V gene encodes CDR1 ENHRY and CDR2 SYGVKD. The DNA of the CDR3 is TGTGCCATCAGCGAGCGCCGGGGGGGTAAATCCACTGAAGCTTTCTTT. Translating gives CAISERRGGKSTEAFF.

This clonotype came up a few times. The genes are TRBV29-1 and TRBJ1-1; D is undetermined. CDR3 length: 10 amino acids. Trimming cost V 1 base and J 8 bases, with 5 bases left between them. The germline V gene encodes CDR1 SQVTM and CDR2 ANQGSEA. The DNA of the CDR3 is TGCAGCGTTGAAGCCGGAGAAGCTTTCTTT. Encoded protein: CSVEAGEAFF.

In its sample, this clonotype was seen many times. This sequence joins TRBV29-1 and TRBJ2-1, with 8 bases identical to TRBD2. J lost 3 bases, V lost 3 bases, and 10 bases had no gene match. Germline V gives CDR1 SQVTM, CDR2 ANQGSEA. The CDR3 contains 16 residues. The CDR3 bases are TGCAGCGTTGAGCCTAGTCTAGCGGGCAGCTACAATGAGCAGTTCTTC. Protein product: CSVEPSLAGSYNEQFF.

This clonotype was seen a handful of times. This rearrangement joins TRBV6-1 to TRBJ2-1; 12 bases agree with TRBD2. After removal of 5 bases from V and 3 bases from J, the junction contained 5 bases not matched to a gene. The germline V gene has CDR1 MNHNS and CDR2 SASEGT. The CDR3 length is 16 residues. The CDR3 reads CASSLQLAGGYNEQFF. The CDR3 coding sequence is TGTGCCAGCAGTCTCCAACTAGCGGGAGGCTACAATGAGCAGTTCTTC.

The CDR3 is CASSYLDRGYYGYTF. The CDR3 region has the DNA TGTGCCAGCAGTTACCTCGACAGGGGTTACTATGGCTACACCTTC. The chain is built from TRBV6-2 or TRBV6-3 and TRBJ1-2; 8 bases are shared with TRBD1. The trim removed 2 bases at V and 3 bases at J, leaving 5 bases unmatched. Germline-derived CDR1 and CDR2 are MNHEY and SVGEGT. The CDR3 length is 15 residues.

The gene calls are TRBV4-1 and TRBJ1-2; 9 nucleotides line up with TRBD1. The CDR3 is 15 amino acids. Germline V gene data show CDR1 as MGHRA and CDR2 as YSYEKL. Trimming at V came to 7 bases and at J to 7 bases, leaving 13 bases not matched to a gene. CDR3 in DNA: TGCGCCAGCACCCCTAAGGACAGGGGATTATTTGGCTACACCTTC. It yields the protein CASTPKDRGLFGYTF.

The gene calls are TRBV11-2 and TRBJ2-7, with D unclear. Trimming removed 2 bases at V and 4 bases at J, with 9 bases between. The CDR3 runs to 13 residues. CDR1 and CDR2 (germline): SGHAT, FQNNGV. The CDR3 loop is CASSLSVLYEQYF. CDR3 nucleotide sequence: TGTGCCAGCAGCTTATCGGTTTTATACGAGCAGTACTTC.